This T cell receptor beta chain was found in a study of blood T cells in healthy people across ages. Together with a sample-barcoded 5' primer, a J-beta primer mix was included in a second PCR lasting about 7 to 12 cycles. TCRdb re-called the 5' RACE reads through MiXCR, storing one row per CDR3 protein. The table includes some 890,000 distinct CDR3 sequences, roughly 29% detected once. Study-level points and caveats: Across the age range, TCR beta diversity per million T cells fell in a roughly linear way.

For this clonotype: The antigen is not known.

The ends lost 6 bases at V and 4 bases at J; junction bases unmatched: 7. Germline values: CDR1 MNHNS, CDR2 SASEGT. The CDR3 length is 15 residues. These data were also filed under a second study, of T cells of mothers and their children. This second study notes: For each mother, over 9.5 million TCR beta CDR3 reads were obtained, and for each child, roughly 3.3 million.

Input material: blood. The sequence came from a woman between 40 and 50 years old in good health. The chain links TRBV6-1 to TRBJ2-1, with 9 positions matching TRBD1. CDR3 coding DNA: TGTGCCAGCAGCTCCGGGACAGGGAGATACAATGAGCAGTTCTTC. Its translation is CASSSGTGRYNEQFF.